This TCR beta chain was observed in a study of cytomegalovirus exposure and HLA in healthy donors. A remark on this clone: Its antigen is not known.

Findings and caveats of the study: Fewer than 20,000 TCR beta sequences were associated with HLA alleles at 0.05 false discovery rate in a later analysis.

Germline V gene sequence: CDR1 LNHDA, CDR2 SQIVND (reference sequence). This CDR3 region has 14 residues. With 4 bases clipped from V and 2 bases from J, the junction kept 5 bases outside the gene matches. It was with 60 Vbeta and 13 Jbeta primers that the PCR ran. Method: immunoSEQ multiplex PCR; TCRdb's copy keeps in-frame clones and lacks some. The sample has a few hundred thousand clones, roughly 84% seen once. Source material: PBMCs. The source of this sequence is a girl between 5 and 17 years old in good health and CMV-seronegative. The rearrangement uses TRBV19 and TRBJ2-7, with 7 bases that match TRBD1. CDR3 in amino acids: CASSTGTETYEQYF. Here the CDR3 DNA reads TGTGCCAGTAGTACTGGGACAGAGACCTACGAGCAGTACTTC. The full variable domain, its missing parts supplied by reference TRBV19 and TRBJ2-7, is DGGITQSPKYLFRKEGQNVTLSCEQNLNHDAMYWYRQDPGQGLRLIYYSQIVNDFQKGDIAEGYSVSREKKESFPLTVTSAQKNPTAFYLCASSTGTETYEQYFGPGTRLTVT.